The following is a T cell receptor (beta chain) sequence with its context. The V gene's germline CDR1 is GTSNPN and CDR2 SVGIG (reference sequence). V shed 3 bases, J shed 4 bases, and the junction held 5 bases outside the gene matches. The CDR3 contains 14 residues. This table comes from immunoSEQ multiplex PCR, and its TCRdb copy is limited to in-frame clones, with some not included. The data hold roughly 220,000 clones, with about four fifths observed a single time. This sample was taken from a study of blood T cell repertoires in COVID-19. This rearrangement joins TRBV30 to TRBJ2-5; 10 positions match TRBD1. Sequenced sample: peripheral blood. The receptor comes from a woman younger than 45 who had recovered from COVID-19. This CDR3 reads CAWSRGQGLETQYF. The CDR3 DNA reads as TGTGCCTGGAGCAGGGGACAGGGGCTAGAGACCCAGTACTTC.